This entry lists 2 T cell receptor beta chains sequenced from one sample in a study of shared clonotypes between healthy human individuals. Measured with immunoSEQ multiplex PCR; TCRdb has only the in-frame clones, and not every one. The table has around 1,100,000 clones, around three quarters seen once. The sample was memory CD4+ T cells from PBMCs. Sample subset: CD45RA-negative fraction. The source is a man between 18 and 35 years old in good health. Some clones in this sample may be carry-over from other donors' samples.

The V gene is TRBV18, the J gene TRBJ2-2, with D hard to call. The CDR3 is 14 amino acids. Germline V gene sequence: CDR1 KGHSH, CDR2 LQKENI. V was trimmed by 3 bases and J by 0 bases, leaving 5 bases between them. This chain's CDR3 is CASSPASNTGELFF. DNA for the CDR3: TGTGCCAGCTCACCCGCCTCGAACACCGGGGAGCTGTTTTTT.

This clone was seen once. The chain employs TRBV11-2 and TRBJ2-3, with D hard to call. Germline V CDR1 and CDR2: SGHAT, FQNNGV. There are 13 residues in the CDR3. V was cut by 5 bases and J by 11 bases, with 17 bases left in between. For the CDR3, the DNA is TGTGCCAGCAGCGGCGCCTTTTCCCCGGGGCAGTATTTT. Its protein product is CASSGAFSPGQYF.